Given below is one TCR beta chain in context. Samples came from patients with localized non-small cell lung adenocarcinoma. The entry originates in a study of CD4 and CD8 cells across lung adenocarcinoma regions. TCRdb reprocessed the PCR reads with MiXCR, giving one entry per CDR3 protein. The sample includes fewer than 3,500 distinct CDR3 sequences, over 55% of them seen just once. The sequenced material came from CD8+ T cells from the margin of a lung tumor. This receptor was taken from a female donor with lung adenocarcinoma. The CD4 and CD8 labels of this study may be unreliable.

CDR3 sequence: CASSPRQGAADIQYF. For the CDR3, the DNA is TGTGCCAGCAGTCCGAGGCAGGGGGCAGCGGACATTCAGTACTTC. V usage is TRBV6-1 and J usage is TRBJ2-4; TRBD1 aligns across 8 bases. The V segment lost 5 bases and the J segment 8 bases; nucleotides outside the gene matches: 11. The V gene's germline CDR1 is MNHNS and CDR2 SASEGT. The CDR3 spans 15 residues.